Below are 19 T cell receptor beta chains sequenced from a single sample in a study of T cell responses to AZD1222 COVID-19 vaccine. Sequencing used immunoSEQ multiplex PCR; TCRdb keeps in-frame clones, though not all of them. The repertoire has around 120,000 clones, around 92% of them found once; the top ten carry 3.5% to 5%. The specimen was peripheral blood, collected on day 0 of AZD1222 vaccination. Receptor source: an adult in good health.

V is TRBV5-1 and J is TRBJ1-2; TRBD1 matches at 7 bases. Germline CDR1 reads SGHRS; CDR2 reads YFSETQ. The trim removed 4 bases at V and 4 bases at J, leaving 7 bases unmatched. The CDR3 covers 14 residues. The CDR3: CASSTRQGTYGYTF. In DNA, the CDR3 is TGCGCCAGCAGCACTAGACAGGGCACCTATGGCTACACCTTC.

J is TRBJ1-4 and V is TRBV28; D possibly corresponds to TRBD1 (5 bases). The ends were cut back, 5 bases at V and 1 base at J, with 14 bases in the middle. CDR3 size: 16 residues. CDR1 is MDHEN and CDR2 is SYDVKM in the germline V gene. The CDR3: CASSDDWGETNEKLFF. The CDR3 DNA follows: TGTGCCAGCAGTGACGATTGGGGGGAAACTAATGAAAAACTGTTTTTT.

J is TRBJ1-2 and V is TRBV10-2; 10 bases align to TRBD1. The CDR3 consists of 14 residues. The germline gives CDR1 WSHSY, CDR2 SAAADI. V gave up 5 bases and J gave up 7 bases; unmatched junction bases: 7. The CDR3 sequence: CASSLDRGESGYTF. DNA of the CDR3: TGCGCCAGCAGTTTGGACAGGGGGGAGAGTGGCTACACCTTC.

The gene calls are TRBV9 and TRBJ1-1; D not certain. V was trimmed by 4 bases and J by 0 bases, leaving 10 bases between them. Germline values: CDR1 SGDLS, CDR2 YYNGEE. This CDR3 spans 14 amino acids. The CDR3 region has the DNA TGTGCCAGCAGCCAACAGATTCTGAACACTGAAGCTTTCTTT. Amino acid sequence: CASSQQILNTEAFF.

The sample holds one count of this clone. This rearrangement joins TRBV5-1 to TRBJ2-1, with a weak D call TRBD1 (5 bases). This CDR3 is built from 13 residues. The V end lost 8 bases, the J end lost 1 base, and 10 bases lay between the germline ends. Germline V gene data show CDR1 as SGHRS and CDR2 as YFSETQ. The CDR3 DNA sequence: TGCGCCAGGTGGACACCGTCCTACAATGAGCAGTTCTTC. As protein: CARWTPSYNEQFF.

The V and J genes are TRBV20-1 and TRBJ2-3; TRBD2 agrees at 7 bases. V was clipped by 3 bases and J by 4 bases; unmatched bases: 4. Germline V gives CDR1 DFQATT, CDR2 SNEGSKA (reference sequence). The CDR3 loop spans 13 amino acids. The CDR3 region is CSASGGSPDTQYF. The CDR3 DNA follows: TGCAGTGCTAGTGGCGGGAGCCCAGATACGCAGTATTTT.

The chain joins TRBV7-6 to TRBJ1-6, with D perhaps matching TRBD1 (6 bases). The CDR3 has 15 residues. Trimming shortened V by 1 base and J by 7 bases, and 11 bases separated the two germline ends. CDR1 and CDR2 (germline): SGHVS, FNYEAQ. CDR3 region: CASSLEGGRNSPLHF. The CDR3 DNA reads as TGTGCCAGCAGCTTAGAAGGGGGGCGGAATTCACCCCTCCACTTT.

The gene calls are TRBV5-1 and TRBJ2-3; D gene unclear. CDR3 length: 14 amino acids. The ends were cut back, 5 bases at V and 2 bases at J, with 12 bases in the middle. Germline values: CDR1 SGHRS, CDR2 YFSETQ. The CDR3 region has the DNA TGCGCCAGCAGAGCTGTACAGAACACAGATACGCAGTATTTT. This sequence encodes CASRAVQNTDTQYF. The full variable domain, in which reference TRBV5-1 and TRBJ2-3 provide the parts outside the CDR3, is KAGVTQTPRYLIKTRGQQVTLSCSPISGHRSVSWYQQTPGQGLQFLFEYFSETQRNKGNFPGRFSGRQFSNSRSEMNVSTLELGDSALYLCASRAVQNTDTQYFGPGTRLTVL.

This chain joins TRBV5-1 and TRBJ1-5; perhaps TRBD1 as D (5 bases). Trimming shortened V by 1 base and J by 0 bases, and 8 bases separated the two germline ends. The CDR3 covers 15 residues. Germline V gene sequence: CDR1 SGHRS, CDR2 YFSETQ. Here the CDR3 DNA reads TGCGCCAGCAGCTTGCGAGGGGATAGCAATCAGCCCCAGCATTTT. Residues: CASSLRGDSNQPQHF.

The CDR3 reads CASSLSPGNEQFF. Here the CDR3 DNA reads TGTGCCAGCAGTTTATCCCCAGGGAATGAGCAGTTCTTC. The chain employs TRBV27 and TRBJ2-1, with D perhaps matching TRBD1 (5 bases). This CDR3 is 13 amino acids long. CDR1 and CDR2 (germline): MNHEY, SMNVEV (reference sequence). The V end was cut by 0 bases, the J end by 7 bases, with 7 bases between.

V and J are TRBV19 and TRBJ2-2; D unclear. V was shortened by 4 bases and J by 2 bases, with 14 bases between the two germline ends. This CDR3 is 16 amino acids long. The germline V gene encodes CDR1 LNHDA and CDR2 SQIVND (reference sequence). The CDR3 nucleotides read TGTGCCAGTAGTAATCAGGCAGCTATTAACACCGGGGAGCTGTTTTTT. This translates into CASSNQAAINTGELFF.

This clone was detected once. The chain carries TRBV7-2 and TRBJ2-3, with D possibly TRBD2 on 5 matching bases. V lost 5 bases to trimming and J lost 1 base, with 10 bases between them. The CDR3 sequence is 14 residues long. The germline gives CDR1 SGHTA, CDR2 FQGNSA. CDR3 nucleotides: TGTGCCAGCAGCCAAGGACTTGGCACAGATACGCAGTATTTT. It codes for CASSQGLGTDTQYF.

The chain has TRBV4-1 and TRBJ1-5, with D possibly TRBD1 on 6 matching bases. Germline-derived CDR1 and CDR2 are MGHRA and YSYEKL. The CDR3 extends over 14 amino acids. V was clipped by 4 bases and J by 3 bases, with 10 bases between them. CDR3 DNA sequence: TGCGCCAGCAGCCCAGGACAGTTCAATCAGCCCCAGCATTTT. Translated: CASSPGQFNQPQHF.

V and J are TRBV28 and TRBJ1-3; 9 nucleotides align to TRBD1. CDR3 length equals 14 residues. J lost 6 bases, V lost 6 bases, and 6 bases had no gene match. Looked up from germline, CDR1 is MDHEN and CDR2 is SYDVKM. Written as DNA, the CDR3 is TGTGCCAGCAGCACAGGGGGCCGGGAAAACACCATATATTTT. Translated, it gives CASSTGGRENTIYF.

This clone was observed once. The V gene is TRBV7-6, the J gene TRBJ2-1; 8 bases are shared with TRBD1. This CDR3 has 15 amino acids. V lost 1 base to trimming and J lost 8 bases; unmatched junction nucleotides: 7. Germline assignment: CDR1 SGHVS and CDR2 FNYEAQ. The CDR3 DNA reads TGTGCCAGCAGCTTAGAGACAGGGGCAGCTGATGAGCAGTTCTTC. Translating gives CASSLETGAADEQFF.

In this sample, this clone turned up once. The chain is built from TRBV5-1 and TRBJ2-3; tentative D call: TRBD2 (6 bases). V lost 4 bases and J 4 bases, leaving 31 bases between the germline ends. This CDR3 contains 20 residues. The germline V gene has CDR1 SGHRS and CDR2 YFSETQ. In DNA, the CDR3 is TGCGCCAGCAGCCAGGAGGGCATGGCGCCCTTCGGGAGCATCGCAGATACGCAGTATTTT. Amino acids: CASSQEGMAPFGSIADTQYF.

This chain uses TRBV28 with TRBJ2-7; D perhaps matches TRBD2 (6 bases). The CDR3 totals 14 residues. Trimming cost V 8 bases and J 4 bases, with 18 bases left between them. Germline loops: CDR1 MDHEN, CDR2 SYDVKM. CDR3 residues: CASGSSVLLYEQYF. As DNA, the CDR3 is TGTGCCAGCGGCTCTAGCGTCCTTTTGTACGAGCAGTACTTC.

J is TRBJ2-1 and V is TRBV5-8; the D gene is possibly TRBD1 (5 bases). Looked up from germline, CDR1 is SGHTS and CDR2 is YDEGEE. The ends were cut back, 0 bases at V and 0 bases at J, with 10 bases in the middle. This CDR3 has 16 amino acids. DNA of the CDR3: TGTGCCAGCAGCTTGGGGGCAGGGTCCTCCTACAATGAGCAGTTCTTC. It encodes CASSLGAGSSYNEQFF.

CDR3 nucleotide sequence: TGTGCCAGCAGTGAAGCATTCGGGACCTCTGGAAACACCATATATTTT. Residues: CASSEAFGTSGNTIYF. The chain has TRBV6-1 and TRBJ1-3; D is possibly TRBD1 (5 bases). CDR1 MNHNS and CDR2 SASEGT come from the germline V gene. The CDR3 has 16 residues. The V end was cut by 0 bases, the J end by 0 bases, with 9 bases between.